These T cell receptor beta chains were read from a single sample in a study of T cells expressing NK-cell markers. TCRdb re-analyzed the 5' RACE reads; it lists each CDR3 protein once, without DNA. In total, the table holds 250,000 to 300,000 distinct CDR3 sequences. Sample: blood T cells: a sorted CD56 or NKG2C T cell subset, CD4+ or CD8+ T cells, or bulk PBMC T cells (not recorded which). These receptor sequences come from a woman aged 18-69 years in good health. CDR3s include the opening cysteine and the closing phenylalanine or tryptophan. Each record gives: J gene, V gene, CDR3 length, CDR3 protein.

J gene: TRBJ2-1
V gene: TRBV4-3
CDR3 length: 18
CDR3 protein: CASSQDSPGTSGHNEQFF

J gene: TRBJ2-1
V gene: TRBV3-1
CDR3 length: 14
CDR3 protein: CASSQTPSSNEQFF

J gene: TRBJ2-3
V gene: TRBV6-1
CDR3 length: 16
CDR3 protein: CASNLAGGQGTDTQYF

J gene: TRBJ1-4
V gene: TRBV19
CDR3 length: 14
CDR3 protein: CASKEGTTNEKLFF

J gene: TRBJ1-1
V gene: TRBV5-1
CDR3 length: 14
CDR3 protein: CASSSQGGATEAFF

J gene: TRBJ1-1
V gene: TRBV29-1
CDR3 length: 13
CDR3 protein: CSVARTGPLEAFF

J gene: TRBJ1-5
V gene: TRBV18
CDR3 length: 14
CDR3 protein: CASSPSGGNQPQHF

J gene: TRBJ2-3
V gene: TRBV20-1
CDR3 length: 14
CDR3 protein: CSATLASGTDTQYF

J gene: TRBJ2-2
V gene: TRBV25-1
CDR3 length: 15
CDR3 protein: CASSDRAYGTGELFF

J gene: TRBJ2-1
V gene: TRBV20-1
CDR3 length: 14
CDR3 protein: CSAGDPSENNEQFF

J gene: TRBJ2-3
V gene: TRBV4-2
CDR3 length: 11
CDR3 protein: CASSSGDTRYF

J gene: TRBJ2-2
V gene: TRBV5-1
CDR3 length: 15
CDR3 protein: CASSFEGGATGELFF

J gene: TRBJ2-3
V gene: TRBV5-6
CDR3 length: 15
CDR3 protein: CASSSRQGARDTQYF

J gene: TRBJ2-3
V gene: TRBV20-1
CDR3 length: 17
CDR3 protein: CSASRAELAGVTDTQYF

J gene: TRBJ2-7
V gene: TRBV4-3
CDR3 length: 13
CDR3 protein: CASSQRTGLEQYF

J gene: TRBJ2-1
V gene: TRBV19
CDR3 length: 16
CDR3 protein: CASSTLPGQGTNEQFF

J gene: TRBJ2-1
V gene: TRBV7-2
CDR3 length: 16
CDR3 protein: CASSQTSGRAGNEQFF

J gene: TRBJ2-1
V gene: TRBV12-5
CDR3 length: 15
CDR3 protein: CASGFLRGAYNEQFF

J gene: TRBJ1-1
V gene: TRBV30
CDR3 length: 11
CDR3 protein: CAWRLDTEAFF

J gene: TRBJ2-2
V gene: TRBV7-3
CDR3 length: 16
CDR3 protein: CASSPQTGGGTGELFF